This TCR beta chain is from a study of blood T cell repertoires in COVID-19. Study at large: The study drew acute and convalescent COVID-19 samples from the United States, Italy and Spain. PBMCs, B-cell-depleted T cells, or T cells provided the cDNA or gDNA that made up the material.

Germline V gives CDR1 LNHDA, CDR2 SQIVND (reference sequence). Trimming cost V 9 bases and J 1 base, with 15 bases left between them. The CDR3 consists of 15 residues. Original analysis: Cell counts per sample came from amplifying reference gene primers. Sequencing was performed with immunoSEQ multiplex PCR; in TCRdb, only in-frame clones are kept and a portion is missing. The V and J calls and clone size are taken from that table; D and trimming were inferred from the DNA. The table records around 100,000 clones, roughly 85% of them present only once. The chain couples TRBV19 to TRBJ1-4; the D gene is possibly TRBD1 (5 bases). Specimen: peripheral blood. The origin of this receptor is a man in his forties with acute or convalescent COVID-19. The CDR3 DNA reads as TGTGCCAGCTGGGGGAGGGCTGGAACTAATGAAAAACTGTTTTTT. It encodes CASWGRAGTNEKLFF.